This T cell receptor (beta chain) was captured in a study of patients and donors after allogeneic stem cell transplantation. This clonotype has at least ten counts. TCRdb reanalysed the RT-PCR reads using MiXCR and keeps one entry per CDR3 protein. The sample lists roughly 230,000 distinct CDR3 sequences, 14% occurring once. This CDR3 comprises 15 residues. CDR1 is DFQATT and CDR2 is SNEGSKA in the germline V gene (reference sequence). J was trimmed by 0 bases and V by 4 bases; bases with no gene match: 6. The receptor's source is a human donor who was either an allogeneic HSCT recipient or a stem cell or donor lymphocyte infusion donor (not recorded which). It is not recorded whose cells these are; they may come from a transplant donor. The chain has TRBV20-1 and TRBJ2-1; 7 bases fit TRBD1. Sequencing was done on a sample of blood, either unsorted or a sorted T cell fraction (not recorded which). In nucleotides, the CDR3 is TGCAGTGCTATACCGGGACAGATCTCCTACAATGAGCAGTTCTTC. Its translation is CSAIPGQISYNEQFF.